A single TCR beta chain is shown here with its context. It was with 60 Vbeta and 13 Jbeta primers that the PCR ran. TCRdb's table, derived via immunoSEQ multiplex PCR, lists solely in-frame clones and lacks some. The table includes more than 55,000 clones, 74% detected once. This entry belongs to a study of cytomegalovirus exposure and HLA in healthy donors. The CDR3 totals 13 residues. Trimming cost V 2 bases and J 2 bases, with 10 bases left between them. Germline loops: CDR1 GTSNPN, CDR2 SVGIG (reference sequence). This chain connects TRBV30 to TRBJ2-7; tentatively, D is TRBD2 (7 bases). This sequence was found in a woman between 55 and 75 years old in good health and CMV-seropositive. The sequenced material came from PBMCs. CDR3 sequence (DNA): TGTGCCTGGAGTCGGGGGGCCCCCTACGAGCAGTACTTC. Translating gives CAWSRGAPYEQYF.